This passage covers 5 T cell receptor beta chains from one sample sequenced in a study of blood T cell repertoires in COVID-19. Produced via immunoSEQ multiplex PCR; TCRdb's table is partial and in-frame only. The data hold about 45,000 clones, with roughly 90% observed a single time. Sequenced sample: peripheral blood. The origin of the receptors is a human donor in a cohort sampled during active COVID-19.

The V and J genes are TRBV10-3 and TRBJ2-2, with a possible D match to TRBD1 (6 bases). The ends were cut back, 3 bases at V and 0 bases at J, with 11 bases in the middle. Germline CDR1 is ENHRY and CDR2 is SYGVKD. This CDR3 region has 16 residues. The CDR3 protein is CAISDSGGANTGELFF. The CDR3 DNA reads TGTGCCATCAGTGACAGTGGGGGCGCGAACACCGGGGAGCTGTTTTTT.

The chain combines TRBV6-2 or TRBV6-3 with TRBJ2-3, with 10 bases that match TRBD2. This CDR3 has 16 residues. CDR1 and CDR2 (germline): MNHEY, SVGEGT. J gave up 2 bases and V 2 bases, and 4 bases lay outside the gene matches. DNA of the CDR3: TGTGCCAGCAGTTACGTAGCGGGGGGTCTCACAGATACGCAGTATTTT. It translates to CASSYVAGGLTDTQYF.

The chain recombines TRBV5-1 with TRBJ2-7; the D gene is possibly TRBD1 (7 bases). Germline loops: CDR1 SGHRS, CDR2 YFSETQ. Trimming removed 4 bases at V and 6 bases at J, with 20 bases between. CDR3 size: 15 residues. The DNA for the CDR3 is TGCGCCAGCAGCGCGATCGGGACAGTGGGGGGCGAGCAGTACTTC. Its translation: CASSAIGTVGGEQYF.

The chain uses TRBV3-1 (or the pseudogene TRBV3-2) and TRBJ2-3, with 11 bases that match TRBD2. The CDR3 length is 18 residues. CDR1 and CDR2 from the germline V gene are LGHDT and YNNKEL (reference sequence). J lost 4 bases, V lost 0 bases, and 9 bases had no gene match. The CDR3 here is CASSQEGPLAGEADTQYF. DNA of the CDR3: TGTGCCAGCAGCCAAGAGGGCCCACTAGCGGGGGAAGCAGATACGCAGTATTTT.

This sequence joins TRBV7-2 and TRBJ1-1, with 11 bases lining up with TRBD1. The CDR3 is 15 amino acids. CDR1 is SGHTA, CDR2 FQGNSA, per germline. Unmatched junction bases numbered 6, after V lost 6 bases and J lost 3 bases. The CDR3: CASRPDRGRDTEAFF. The CDR3 nucleotides are TGTGCCAGCAGGCCGGACAGGGGGCGCGACACTGAAGCTTTCTTT.